The 27 T cell receptor beta chains in this list originate from one sample, sequenced in a study of identical twins. TCRdb re-called the 5' RACE reads through MiXCR, storing one row per CDR3 protein. The repertoire consists of around 500,000 distinct CDR3 sequences, with 13% to 15% occurring once and the leading ten covering 0.52%. This same sample was also part of a study on yellow fever vaccine responses in identical twins.

Sequencing was done on a sample of CD4+ T cells sorted from blood. The receptors derive from a woman younger than 30 in good health.

In its sample, this clonotype was seen a few times. The chain recombines TRBV5-1 with TRBJ2-3, with D possibly called TRBD1 or TRBD2 (7 bases each). CDR3 length: 16 amino acids. Trimming cost V 6 bases and J 5 bases, with 22 bases left between them. Germline-derived CDR1 and CDR2 are SGHRS and YFSETQ. The CDR3 region is CASTPHPGQRGDTQYF. DNA for the CDR3: TGCGCCAGCACCCCTCACCCGGGACAGCGGGGAGATACGCAGTATTTT.

This chain joins TRBV6-5 and TRBJ2-7; no clear D. Germline V gene sequence: CDR1 MNHEY, CDR2 SVGAGI. V was pared by 3 bases and J by 4 bases, with 13 bases between. The CDR3 has 14 amino acids. This chain's CDR3 is CASSYLDPTYEQYF. DNA of the CDR3: TGTGCCAGCAGTTATCTTGACCCGACTTACGAGCAGTACTTC.

This clonotype was observed a handful of times. The chain employs TRBV5-5 and TRBJ1-5; D gene unclear. The V end lost 0 bases, the J end lost 4 bases, and 11 bases lay between the germline ends. The CDR3 has 15 residues. Germline assignment: CDR1 SGHKS and CDR2 YYEKEE (reference sequence). The CDR3: CASSLAGSPNQPQHF. CDR3 in DNA: TGTGCCAGCAGCTTGGCCGGCAGCCCTAATCAGCCCCAGCATTTT. The full variable domain, its missing parts supplied by reference TRBV5-5 and TRBJ1-5, is DAGVTQSPTHLIKTRGQQVTLRCSPISGHKSVSWYQQVLGQGPQFIFQYYEKEERGRGNFPDRFSARQFPNYSSELNVNALLLGDSALYLCASSLAGSPNQPQHFGDGTRLSIL.

The chain employs TRBV12-3 or TRBV12-4 and TRBJ2-7, with unresolved D. V was trimmed by 5 bases and J by 2 bases, leaving 22 bases between them. The CDR3 extends over 17 amino acids. The CDR3 loop is CASSLGRRPFATYEQYF. The CDR3 DNA reads TGTGCCAGCAGTCTGGGTCGCAGACCCTTTGCAACCTACGAGCAGTACTTC.

The table lists this clonotype with a few counts. V usage is TRBV5-6 and J usage is TRBJ2-3, with 8 bases aligning to TRBD1. This CDR3 region has 16 residues. The J segment lost 10 bases and the V segment lost 5 bases, leaving 18 bases of the junction unmatched. CDR1 and CDR2 from the germline V gene are SGHDT and YYEEEE. The DNA of the CDR3 is TGTGCCAGCAGATGGTCGTCAGGAGCAGGGGGCATGCCGCAGTATTTT. Residues: CASRWSSGAGGMPQYF.

This clonotype was detected only a few times. The rearrangement joins TRBV2 to TRBJ1-2, with 7 bases aligning to TRBD1. CDR1 SNHLY and CDR2 FYNNEI come from the germline V gene. Germline trimming cut 3 bases from V and 6 bases from J; bases unmatched to any gene: 4. CDR3 size: 13 residues. CDR3 coding DNA: TGTGCCAGCAGTGATATCCAGGGGGATGGCTACACCTTC. Its translation: CASSDIQGDGYTF.

The table lists this clonotype with a few counts. V usage is TRBV5-1 and J usage is TRBJ2-1; either TRBD1 or TRBD2 may fit D (5 bases each). Germline CDR1 and CDR2: SGHRS and YFSETQ. The germline V and J ends were trimmed by 2 bases and 0 bases, with 15 bases remaining between them. This CDR3 spans 17 amino acids. The CDR3: CASSFLPEGSSYNEQFF. In nucleotides, the CDR3 is TGCGCCAGCAGCTTTCTACCCGAGGGGAGCTCCTACAATGAGCAGTTCTTC.

The genes are TRBV29-1 and TRBJ2-5; the match to TRBD2 covers 11 bases. The ends lost 4 bases at V and 1 base at J; junction bases unmatched: 11. The germline gives CDR1 SQVTM, CDR2 ANQGSEA. The CDR3 loop spans 17 amino acids. The CDR3 DNA reads TGCAGCGTTGCTTCTTTTCTGACTAGCGGGACCCAAGAGACCCAGTACTTC. Translated: CSVASFLTSGTQETQYF.

The chain couples TRBV20-1 to TRBJ2-5; 8 bases line up with TRBD2. In germline, CDR1 is DFQATT, CDR2 SNEGSKA (reference sequence). Trimming cost V 7 bases and J 3 bases; bases outside gene matches: 7. The CDR3 extends over 13 amino acids. This CDR3 is CSGSGAKKETQYF. The CDR3, as DNA: TGCAGTGGTAGCGGGGCGAAAAAAGAGACCCAGTACTTC.

V is TRBV12-3 or TRBV12-4 and J is TRBJ2-5, with unresolved D. This CDR3 is 13 amino acids long. V gave up 8 bases and J gave up 2 bases, with 12 bases separating them. As DNA, the CDR3 is TGTGCCAGCTCTTGGGGATCTCAAGAGACCCAGTACTTC. It encodes CASSWGSQETQYF.

V gene TRBV3-1 combines with J gene TRBJ1-2; a weak D match, TRBD1 (6 bases). CDR3 length: 17 residues. The V and J ends lost 5 bases and 0 bases respectively, with 19 bases between them. Germline CDR1 and CDR2: LGHDT and YNNKEL (reference sequence). DNA of the CDR3: TGTGCCAGCAGCTCCAGCCCCGGGACACTAACTAACTATGGCTACACCTTC. Protein sequence: CASSSSPGTLTNYGYTF. The full variable domain, rest sourced from reference TRBV3-1 and TRBJ1-2, is DTAVSQTPKYLVTQMGNDKSIKCEQNLGHDTMYWYKQDSKKFLKIMFSYNNKELIINETVPNRFSPKSPDKAHLNLHINSLELGDSAVYFCASSSSPGTLTNYGYTFGSGTRLTVV.

The J gene is TRBJ2-5, the V gene TRBV12-3 or TRBV12-4; possibly TRBD2 for D (5 bases). There are 18 residues in the CDR3. Trimming shortened V by 2 bases and J by 5 bases, and 24 bases separated the two germline ends. CDR3 loop: CASSLYPLGVSPVETQYF. The CDR3 DNA reads TGTGCCAGCAGTTTATATCCCCTCGGGGTGAGTCCCGTGGAGACCCAGTACTTC.

Here the CDR3 reads CASSRGQATFVEQYF. The CDR3 nucleotides read TGTGCCAGCAGCCGAGGACAGGCGACGTTTGTCGAGCAGTACTTC. The rearrangement uses TRBV2 and TRBJ2-7, with TRBD1 matching over 7 bases. Germline lookup yields CDR1 SNHLY and CDR2 FYNNEI. V lost 6 bases, J lost 6 bases, and 14 bases stayed unmatched. CDR3 length: 15 residues.

This chain uses TRBV12-3 or TRBV12-4 with TRBJ2-7; weak D call: TRBD1 (6 bases). Trimming pared 5 bases from V and 2 bases from J, leaving 16 bases between. This CDR3 is 15 amino acids long. DNA for the CDR3: TGTGCCAGCAGTAGGAGAACAGGGCCTACCTACGAGCAGTACTTC. Amino acids: CASSRRTGPTYEQYF.

In its sample, this clonotype was seen a few times. The chain uses TRBV20-1 and TRBJ2-1; D gene ambiguous. The germline gives CDR1 DFQATT, CDR2 SNEGSKA (reference sequence). This CDR3 comprises 16 residues. V lost 3 bases, J lost 0 bases, and 15 bases lay in between. The CDR3 nucleotides read TGCAGTGCTAGTCCACGCCAGGACCTCTCCTACAATGAGCAGTTCTTC. This codes for CSASPRQDLSYNEQFF.

This clonotype has a count of ten or more. V and J are TRBV11-2 and TRBJ1-1; 7 bases fit TRBD1. This CDR3 is 15 amino acids long. CDR1 is SGHAT, CDR2 FQNNGV, per germline. With V trimmed by 1 base and J by 4 bases, 6 bases remained unmatched. CDR3 amino acids: CASSLGGGAGTEAFF. The CDR3 nucleotides read TGTGCCAGCAGCTTAGGAGGGGGCGCTGGCACTGAAGCTTTCTTT.

This clonotype appeared a few times. The chain carries TRBV4-1 and TRBJ1-1, with a possible D match to TRBD1 (5 bases). With 1 base removed from V and 3 bases from J, the gap between germline ends came to 9 bases. The CDR3 sequence is 14 residues long. Germline V gene data show CDR1 as MGHRA and CDR2 as YSYEKL. The CDR3 DNA reads as TGCGCCAGCAGCCAAGGTCCCAGGGACACTGAAGCTTTCTTT. Translating it yields CASSQGPRDTEAFF.

The V and J genes are TRBV6-5 and TRBJ2-4; 13 nucleotides line up with TRBD2. CDR1 and CDR2 from the germline V gene are MNHEY and SVGAGI. J was trimmed by 3 bases and V by 5 bases; bases with no gene match: 4. This CDR3 comprises 16 residues. CDR3 protein: CASSNRLAGGKNIQYF. CDR3 nucleotides: TGTGCCAGCAGTAACCGACTAGCGGGAGGCAAAAACATTCAGTACTTC.

This clonotype was counted only a few times. This sequence joins TRBV11-2 and TRBJ2-2, with D maybe TRBD1 (6 bases). V shed 7 bases and J shed 0 bases, with 21 bases lying between them. There are 18 residues in the CDR3. Germline V gives CDR1 SGHAT, CDR2 FQNNGV. CDR3 DNA: TGTGCCAGCACCGTTCAAAGGGGGATGCCCTCGAACACCGGGGAGCTGTTTTTT. Amino acid sequence: CASTVQRGMPSNTGELFF.

This clonotype was seen a few times. This chain joins TRBV6-1 and TRBJ2-1; 7 bases align to TRBD1. Losses at the gene ends were 6 bases for V and 4 bases for J; bases not matched to a gene: 6. Germline V gene sequence: CDR1 MNHNS, CDR2 SASEGT. The CDR3 is 14 residues long. The chain's CDR3 is CASRPRDRYNEQFF. In nucleotides, the CDR3 is TGTGCCAGCAGGCCCCGGGACAGATACAATGAGCAGTTCTTC.

There are a few counts of this clonotype. The chain recombines TRBV7-8 with TRBJ2-7; TRBD2 might be the D (6 bases). CDR1 is SGHVS, CDR2 FQNEAQ, per germline. The ends were cut back, 5 bases at V and 4 bases at J, with 15 bases in the middle. The CDR3 spans 14 residues. DNA of the CDR3: TGTGCCAGCAGCCCACGGTGGGGGGTGTACGAGCAGTACTTC. This translates into CASSPRWGVYEQYF.

The chain employs TRBV9 and TRBJ2-7; D gene ambiguous. The CDR3 sequence is 14 residues long. The V gene's germline CDR1 is SGDLS and CDR2 YYNGEE. Trimming stripped 4 bases from V and 2 bases from J, with 13 bases between. The CDR3 nucleotides are TGTGCCAGCAGCTCCCCGGCCCCTCCCTACGAGCAGTACTTC. This gives the protein CASSSPAPPYEQYF.

V is TRBV12-3 or TRBV12-4 and J is TRBJ2-7, with 10 positions matching TRBD2. There are 13 residues in the CDR3. Unmatched junction bases numbered 4, after V lost 5 bases and J lost 6 bases. The CDR3, as DNA: TGTGCCAGCAGTAGCGGGGGGGGGGCCGAGCAGTACTTC. It encodes CASSSGGGAEQYF.

The chain recombines TRBV7-9 with TRBJ1-1; TRBD1 matches 7 bases. CDR3 length: 11 residues. Germline loops: CDR1 SEHNR, CDR2 FQNEAQ (reference sequence). With V trimmed by 11 bases and J by 4 bases, 4 bases remained unmatched. CDR3 in DNA: TGTGCCGCCAGGGGGGCCACTGAAGCTTTCTTT. This gives the protein CAARGATEAFF.

This clonotype turned up a few times. The rearrangement links TRBV20-1 to TRBJ1-5; TRBD1 might be the D (5 bases). CDR3 length equals 15 residues. Germline CDR1 is DFQATT and CDR2 is SNEGSKA (reference sequence). V was pared by 3 bases and J by 3 bases, with 15 bases between. DNA of the CDR3: TGCAGTGCTAGCCCTCAGGGACCATCCAATCAGCCCCAGCATTTT. This encodes CSASPQGPSNQPQHF.

In this sample, this clonotype turned up a few times. This chain uses TRBV28 with TRBJ2-1, with 8 bases aligning to TRBD2. Trimming took 5 bases from V and 10 from J; bases not matched to a gene: 16. The CDR3 spans 16 residues. CDR1 and CDR2 from the germline V gene are MDHEN and SYDVKM. DNA of the CDR3: TGTGCCAGCAGTCCCCCGTTTCCGGGAGGGCCGGTCGAGCAGTTCTTC. Protein product: CASSPPFPGGPVEQFF.

J is TRBJ2-1 and V is TRBV20-1; TRBD2 agrees at 7 bases. In germline, CDR1 is DFQATT, CDR2 SNEGSKA (reference sequence). The CDR3 covers 15 residues. Losses at the gene ends were 6 bases for V and 8 bases for J; bases not matched to a gene: 16. CDR3: CSANLAVGPGDEQFF. The CDR3 nucleotides read TGCAGTGCAAATCTAGCGGTCGGGCCCGGGGATGAGCAGTTCTTC.